Shown below are 20 T cell receptor beta chains from a single sample sequenced in a study of Ad26.COV2.S vaccination and SARS-CoV-2 variants. The treatment here: about 20 received Ad26.COV2.S at low or high dose, single or two shots; roughly five received placebo; per-sample allocation not given. Sampling happened 63 days after the first vaccine or placebo injection. Assay: immunoSEQ multiplex PCR; the TCRdb copy retains only in-frame clones and omits some. Among a few hundred thousand clones listed, 88% were seen once. This specimen consisted of peripheral blood, obtained in a trial of Ad26.COV2.S vaccine versus placebo. All receptors come from a person aged 18-60 years who received the Ad26.COV2.S COVID-19 vaccine or a placebo.

The chain links TRBV4-2 to TRBJ1-5, with TRBD1 as a possible D gene (5 bases). V lost 4 bases to trimming and J lost 0 bases, with 16 bases between them. The CDR3 has 17 amino acids. The germline V gene has CDR1 LGHNA and CDR2 YNFKEQ. The chain's CDR3 is CASSLTWGEGSNQPQHF. The CDR3 DNA sequence: TGTGCCAGCAGCCTTACTTGGGGGGAAGGTAGCAATCAGCCCCAGCATTTT.

The V gene is TRBV4-1, the J gene TRBJ2-2, with D hard to call. The V and J ends lost 0 bases and 4 bases respectively, with 6 bases between them. CDR3 length equals 14 residues. Germline V gene lookup returns CDR1 MGHRA and CDR2 YSYEKL. The CDR3, as DNA: TGCGCCAGCAGCCAAGAACCTAGCACCGGGGAGCTGTTTTTT. Protein sequence: CASSQEPSTGELFF.

For this clone: This sample also contains other DNA sequences that code for the same CDR3. The chain carries TRBV7-3 and TRBJ2-3; the D gene is possibly TRBD2 (5 bases). This CDR3 is 14 amino acids long. From germline, CDR1 is SGHTA and CDR2 FQGTGA. Trimming shortened V by 2 bases and J by 1 base, and 7 bases separated the two germline ends. The CDR3 bases are TGTGCCAGCAGCTTACTCGGGGGCACAGATACGCAGTATTTT. Amino acids: CASSLLGGTDTQYF.

V gene TRBV20-1 combines with J gene TRBJ2-7; 10 nucleotides line up with TRBD1. Per the germline V gene, CDR1 is DFQATT and CDR2 is SNEGSKA (reference sequence). Trimming removed 3 bases from V and 2 bases from J; junction bases left unmatched: 4. The length of the CDR3 is 14 residues. For the CDR3, the DNA is TGCAGTGCTAGTAGACAGGGGGCTGCCTACGAGCAGTACTTC. Protein sequence: CSASRQGAAYEQYF.

This chain joins TRBV5-3 and TRBJ1-1; no reliable D call. TRBV5-3 counts as an open reading frame of uncertain function. V shed 2 bases and J shed 3 bases, with 5 bases lying between them. The CDR3 is made up of 12 amino acids. As DNA, the CDR3 is TGTGCCAGAAGCTTAACAGACACTGAAGCTTTCTTT. It translates to CARSLTDTEAFF.

The chain combines TRBV10-3 with TRBJ2-6, with D uncertain. CDR1 ENHRY and CDR2 SYGVKD come from the germline V gene. The CDR3 contains 15 residues. Deletions cut 2 bases from V and 0 bases from J, with 5 bases between. The CDR3 spells CAISEVGSGANVLTF. CDR3 DNA: TGTGCCATCAGTGAGGTTGGCTCTGGGGCCAACGTCCTGACTTTC.

The chain has TRBV6-2 or TRBV6-3 and TRBJ2-1, with 10 bases lining up with TRBD2. The J segment lost 1 base and the V segment lost 5 bases, leaving 11 bases of the junction unmatched. The length of the CDR3 is 18 residues. The germline gives CDR1 MNHEY, CDR2 SVGEGT. The CDR3 DNA sequence: TGTGCCAGCAGTAAGGCAGCGGGGGGGCTTAGGTCCTACAATGAGCAGTTCTTC. This gives the protein CASSKAAGGLRSYNEQFF.

This chain uses TRBV24-1 with TRBJ1-4, with 8 bases aligning to TRBD1. The CDR3 has 17 residues. The V gene's germline CDR1 is KGHDR and CDR2 SFDVKD. V trimming: 3 bases; J trimming: 0 bases; junction bases outside the gene matches: 5. Here the CDR3 reads CATSDPRQGTTNEKLFF. CDR3 DNA: TGTGCCACCAGTGATCCTCGACAGGGGACAACTAATGAAAAACTGTTTTTT.

This chain uses TRBV6-2 or TRBV6-3 with TRBJ1-2; D gene unclear. This CDR3 has 12 residues. CDR1 MNHEY and CDR2 SVGEGT come from the germline V gene. Trimming removed 2 bases from V and 4 bases from J, with 5 bases in between. In DNA form, the CDR3 reads TGTGCCAGCAGTTACGAAAGCTATGGCTACACCTTC. Translation gives CASSYESYGYTF.

The count of this clone is one. The genes are TRBV7-2 and TRBJ1-6; D possibly corresponds to TRBD1 (5 bases). Germline lookup yields CDR1 SGHTA and CDR2 FQGNSA. The CDR3 contains 15 residues. Trimming shortened V by 5 bases and J by 8 bases, and 16 bases separated the two germline ends. The CDR3 loop is CASSPRGDPDSPLHF. Written as DNA, the CDR3 is TGTGCCAGCAGCCCCAGAGGGGACCCGGATTCACCCCTCCACTTT.

V usage is TRBV19 and J usage is TRBJ1-2, with 8 bases fitting TRBD1. This CDR3 has 13 residues. Germline V gene lookup returns CDR1 LNHDA and CDR2 SQIVND (reference sequence). V dropped 8 bases and J dropped 6; count of bases not matched to a gene: 8. The CDR3 spells CASGPSDRDGYTF. The CDR3 nucleotides read TGTGCCAGTGGCCCGTCGGACAGGGATGGCTACACCTTC.

The chain has TRBV30 and TRBJ2-2; D gene unclear. The V end lost 7 bases, the J end lost 5 bases, and 5 bases lay between the germline ends. The CDR3 is 10 residues long. Germline CDR1 GTSNPN, CDR2 SVGIG (reference sequence). The CDR3 coding sequence is TGTGCCTTGACTACCGGGGAGCTGTTTTTT. It encodes CALTTGELFF.

This rearrangement joins TRBV11-2 to TRBJ1-2; 9 bases map to TRBD1. Germline V lookup: CDR1 SGHAT, CDR2 FQNNGV. The trim removed 2 bases at V and 2 bases at J, leaving 3 bases unmatched. The CDR3 totals 15 residues. The CDR3 coding sequence is TGTGCCAGCAGCTTACCAACAGGGGGCAACTATGGCTACACCTTC. Encoded protein: CASSLPTGGNYGYTF. Looking up the rest from reference TRBV11-2 and TRBJ1-2 gives the full variable domain: EAGVAQSPRYKIIEKRQSVAFWCNPISGHATLYWYQQILGQGPKLLIQFQNNGVVDDSQLPKDRFSAERLKGVDSTLKIQPAKLEDSAVYLCASSLPTGGNYGYTFGSGTRLTVV.

This clone was seen once. The chain is built from TRBV4-2 and TRBJ2-3, with 10 bases identical to TRBD1. The CDR3 sequence is 16 residues long. Trimming at V came to 0 bases and at J to 3 bases, leaving 3 bases not matched to a gene. CDR1 LGHNA and CDR2 YNFKEQ come from the germline V gene. The CDR3 here is CASSQDPGQGTDTQYF. For the CDR3, the DNA is TGTGCCAGCAGCCAAGACCCGGGACAGGGGACAGATACGCAGTATTTT.

V is TRBV6-2 or TRBV6-3 and J is TRBJ2-3, with TRBD2 as a possible D gene (6 bases). Trimming pared 2 bases from V and 1 base from J, leaving 16 bases between. Germline V lookup: CDR1 MNHEY, CDR2 SVGEGT. The CDR3 runs to 17 residues. The CDR3 DNA sequence: TGTGCCAGCAGTTACCACTTCTTGGACTACCGCACAGATACGCAGTATTTT. It specifies CASSYHFLDYRTDTQYF.

This chain links TRBV19 with TRBJ2-3; D uncertain. The V gene lost 2 bases and the J gene lost 1 base, with 4 bases spanning the gap. This CDR3 is built from 13 residues. Germline-derived CDR1 and CDR2 are LNHDA and SQIVND (reference sequence). For the CDR3, the DNA is TGTGCCAGTAGTATACTGGGCACAGATACGCAGTATTTT. Translated, it gives CASSILGTDTQYF.

V is TRBV7-2 and J is TRBJ2-3, with TRBD2 identical over 12 bases. The germline gives CDR1 SGHTA, CDR2 FQGNSA. The ends lost 2 bases at V and 1 base at J; junction bases unmatched: 4. The length of the CDR3 is 17 residues. The CDR3 spells CASSLMLAGGRTDTQYF. The CDR3 nucleotides are TGTGCCAGCAGCTTAATGCTAGCGGGGGGGCGCACAGATACGCAGTATTTT.

The rearrangement links TRBV10-3 to TRBJ2-2; D is perhaps TRBD1 (5 bases). Trimming pared 10 bases from V and 8 bases from J, leaving 11 bases between. There are 11 residues in the CDR3. Germline CDR1 is ENHRY and CDR2 is SYGVKD. The CDR3 reads CATKGEGELFF. The CDR3 DNA reads TGTGCCACCAAAGGGGAAGGGGAGCTGTTTTTT.

This chain connects TRBV6-2 or TRBV6-3 to TRBJ2-5; TRBD1 matches 7 bases. The CDR3 sequence is 14 residues long. The V gene's germline CDR1 is MNHEY and CDR2 SVGEGT. Trimming cost V 6 bases and J 6 bases; bases outside gene matches: 10. CDR3 protein: CASSPTTGRKTQYF. In DNA, the CDR3 is TGTGCCAGCAGCCCTACGACAGGGCGGAAGACCCAGTACTTC.

V is TRBV24-1 and J is TRBJ1-4; D is ambiguous. The V and J ends lost 6 bases and 13 bases respectively, with 20 bases between them. Germline V CDR1 and CDR2: KGHDR, SFDVKD. The CDR3 length is 14 residues. Written as DNA, the CDR3 is TGTGCCACCAGTTGGCCTGGTCCCTCGGGGTTACTGTTTTTT. This sequence encodes CATSWPGPSGLLFF.